A single T cell receptor (beta chain) is shown here with its context. This record comes from a study of blood T cells in healthy people across ages. CDR1 is SGDLS, CDR2 YYNGEE, per germline. The CDR3 sequence is 15 residues long. Unmatched junction bases numbered 9, after V lost 2 bases and J lost 5 bases. A second PCR of about 7 to 12 cycles used a sample-barcoded 5' primer and a J-beta primer mix. MiXCR, applied by TCRdb to the 5' RACE reads, yields one record per CDR3 protein. The data contain about 640,000 distinct CDR3 sequences, under 70% of them singletons. The sequenced sample consisted of blood. The J gene is TRBJ2-5, the V gene TRBV9; TRBD1 agrees at 7 bases. The receptor was derived from a man aged 55-75 years in good health. Written as DNA, the CDR3 is TGTGCCAGCAGCGTGAGGGACAGCAAGGTGGAGACCCAGTACTTC. This encodes CASSVRDSKVETQYF. The full variable domain, rest sourced from reference TRBV9 and TRBJ2-5, is DSGVTQTPKHLITATGQRVTLRCSPRSGDLSVYWYQQSLDQGLQFLIQYYNGEERAKGNILERFSAQQFPDLHSELNLSSLELGDSALYFCASSVRDSKVETQYFGPGTRLLVL.